This T cell receptor (beta chain) was documented in a study of cytomegalovirus exposure and HLA in healthy donors. Vbeta (60) and Jbeta (13) primers were used in the PCR. The data were produced by immunoSEQ multiplex PCR, yet TCRdb's version contains in-frame clones alone and is incomplete. The repertoire includes roughly 100,000 clones, around 75% of them detected once, and 6.5% to 7% sits in the top ten. Study outcomes and limitations: Compared with the roughly 700-donor mean, an Asian-associated ancestry cluster reportedly had fewer N-insertions, according to a later analysis. Among TCR beta chains, those listed as cytomegalovirus-associated numbered roughly 150.

As regards this clone: Its target is not known.

Germline V gene lookup returns CDR1 SGHRS and CDR2 YFSETQ. Losses at the gene ends were 3 bases for V and 2 bases for J; bases not matched to a gene: 5. The CDR3 loop spans 14 amino acids. This chain joins TRBV5-1 and TRBJ2-7, with 7 bases fitting TRBD1. Sample: PBMCs. The source of this sequence is a man aged 25-45 years in good health and CMV-seropositive. CDR3 DNA: TGCGCCAGCAGCTCTGAGGGGGCCCCCTACGAGCAGTACTTC. This codes for CASSSEGAPYEQYF.